The 13 T cell receptor beta chains below come from one sample, sequenced in a study of lymphopenia after photon versus proton radiotherapy (dated by TCRdb to the late 2010s). Libraries were built with the immunoSEQ multiplex PCR assay. The immuneACCESS repertoire file appears here via TCRdb, limited to in-frame rearrangements. These files lack a portion of the clones; in checked studies, under half of the deficit traces to unresolved V genes, and the cause of the others is not known. This sample has more than 10,000 clones in its table, and 88% of those were observed once. Around 3.3% of the sample goes to the ten largest clones. Specimen: peripheral blood, collected from a patient treated with photon-based radiotherapy. These receptors originate from a man aged 55 to 70 with pancreatic cancer.

The genes are TRBV27 and TRBJ2-1; TRBD2 agrees at 9 bases. Germline loops: CDR1 MNHEY, CDR2 SMNVEV (reference sequence). V lost 1 base and J lost 0; bases outside the gene matches: 7. This CDR3 spans 18 amino acids. The CDR3 spells CASSLWLAGPSSYNEQFF. The CDR3 nucleotides read TGTGCCAGCAGTTTATGGCTAGCGGGGCCAAGCTCCTACAATGAGCAGTTCTTC.

The J gene is TRBJ1-2, the V gene TRBV9; 7 positions agree with TRBD1. The CDR3 loop spans 13 amino acids. Per germline, CDR1 SGDLS and CDR2 YYNGEE. The trim removed 6 bases at V and 3 bases at J, leaving 5 bases unmatched. This CDR3 reads CASTGTAYYGYTF. The CDR3 DNA follows: TGTGCCAGCACCGGGACAGCTTACTATGGCTACACCTTC.

The chain uses TRBV9 and TRBJ1-2; D may be TRBD1 (6 bases). CDR3 length: 13 residues. V lost 4 bases and J lost 3, with 10 bases in between. The germline V gene has CDR1 SGDLS and CDR2 YYNGEE. CDR3 coding DNA: TGTGCCAGCAGCCGGACAGAGGACTATGGCTACACCTTC. Translation: CASSRTEDYGYTF.

The rearrangement links TRBV27 to TRBJ1-1; weak D call: TRBD1 (6 bases). Trimming removed 3 bases from V and 0 bases from J, with 14 bases in between. CDR1 and CDR2 (germline): MNHEY, SMNVEV (reference sequence). The CDR3 length is 16 residues. CDR3 sequence: CASSFMGALMNTEAFF. The CDR3 bases are TGTGCCAGCAGTTTCATGGGGGCACTCATGAACACTGAAGCTTTCTTT.

V usage is TRBV2 and J usage is TRBJ2-7; D uncertain. This CDR3 contains 14 residues. Trimming took off 3 bases at V and 1 base at J, with 10 bases between the two ends. The germline V gene has CDR1 SNHLY and CDR2 FYNNEI. CDR3 sequence: CASSEAVASYEQYF. CDR3 nucleotides: TGTGCCAGCAGTGAGGCGGTAGCTTCCTACGAGCAGTACTTC.

Only one count was recorded for this clone. The V call is TRBV5-4, the J call TRBJ1-1; TRBD1 matches at 9 bases. The CDR3 consists of 15 residues. Per germline, CDR1 SGHNT and CDR2 YYREEE (reference sequence). V shed 4 bases, J shed 2 bases, and the junction held 6 bases outside the gene matches. The CDR3 spells CASSPQGAANTEAFF. CDR3 DNA sequence: TGTGCCAGCAGCCCACAGGGGGCCGCAAACACTGAAGCTTTCTTT.

This rearrangement joins TRBV18 to TRBJ2-5, with TRBD1 identical over 8 bases. V gave up 4 bases and J gave up 5 bases; unmatched junction bases: 9. The germline V gene has CDR1 KGHSH and CDR2 LQKENI. The CDR3 covers 15 residues. CDR3 DNA sequence: TGTGCCAGCTCACAAAATGCGGACAGGGCGGAGACCCAGTACTTC. Protein sequence: CASSQNADRAETQYF.

This clone has just a few counts. The chain is built from TRBV7-2 and TRBJ2-5; D is undetermined. CDR3 length equals 14 residues. Germline CDR1 reads SGHTA; CDR2 reads FQGNSA. Trimming pared 3 bases from V and 3 bases from J, leaving 11 bases between. CDR3 in DNA: TGTGCCAGCAGCTTTAGCCGGAGAAAAGAGACCCAGTACTTC. It is translated as CASSFSRRKETQYF.

The chain is built from TRBV6-1 and TRBJ1-2; D is ambiguous. There are 13 residues in the CDR3. The germline V gene has CDR1 MNHNS and CDR2 SASEGT. Trimming left V 1 base short and J 4 bases short, with 7 bases between. Here the CDR3 DNA reads TGTGCCAGCAGTGAAGAGGGCAGCTATGGCTACACCTTC. Its translation: CASSEEGSYGYTF.

The rearrangement links TRBV6-1 to TRBJ2-3, with 9 positions matching TRBD2. This CDR3 has 16 amino acids. Germline lookup yields CDR1 MNHNS and CDR2 SASEGT. The V segment lost 3 bases and the J segment 4 bases; nucleotides outside the gene matches: 8. The CDR3 DNA reads TGTGCCAGCAGTGATGTTGCGGGGGGGGCGGCAGATACGCAGTATTTT. This sequence encodes CASSDVAGGAADTQYF.

A few counts support this clone. The chain uses TRBV2 and TRBJ1-5; 11 nucleotides line up with TRBD1. The J segment lost 9 bases and the V segment lost 1 base, leaving 5 bases of the junction unmatched. Germline CDR1 and CDR2: SNHLY and FYNNEI. CDR3 size: 15 residues. CDR3 loop: CASSEGGTGGRPQHF. The CDR3 bases are TGTGCCAGCAGTGAAGGAGGGACAGGGGGTCGGCCCCAGCATTTT. Together with reference TRBV2 and TRBJ1-5, the CDR3 gives the full variable domain: EPEVTQTPSHQVTQMGQEVILRCVPISNHLYFYWYRQILGQKVEFLVSFYNNEISEKSEIFDDQFSVERPDGSNFTLKIRSTKLEDSAMYFCASSEGGTGGRPQHFGDGTRLSIL.

This clone has only a few counts. The CDR3 is CASGASNSNQPQHF. In nucleotides, the CDR3 is TGTGCCAGCGGGGCCTCGAATAGCAATCAGCCCCAGCATTTT. This chain joins TRBV7-9 and TRBJ1-5; perhaps TRBD1 as D (5 bases). With 8 bases removed from V and 0 bases from J, the gap between germline ends came to 11 bases. Germline loops: CDR1 SEHNR, CDR2 FQNEAQ (reference sequence). The CDR3 sequence is 14 residues long. The complete variable domain, with remaining parts taken from reference TRBV7-9 and TRBJ1-5, reads DTGVSQNPRHKITKRGQNVTFRCDPISEHNRLYWYRQTLGQGPEFLTYFQNEAQLEKSRLLSDRFSAERPKGSFSTLEIQRTEQGDSAMYLCASGASNSNQPQHFGDGTRLSIL.

V is TRBV7-2 and J is TRBJ1-1, with D possibly matching TRBD1 (5 bases). The CDR3 is made up of 14 amino acids. V lost 5 bases, J lost 0 bases, and 10 bases lay in between. Germline loops: CDR1 SGHTA, CDR2 FQGNSA. CDR3 DNA: TGTGCCAGCAGCCCCGACAGTGTGAACACTGAAGCTTTCTTT. Translation: CASSPDSVNTEAFF.